Below are 3 T cell receptor beta chains sequenced from a single sample in a study of human T cells and chemical hapten exposure. One entry per CDR3 protein, called by TCRdb with MiXCR from the RACE reads. Here the sample spans fewer than 200,000 distinct CDR3 sequences, about 31% being singletons. Time point in this sample: pre-sensitization, week 0. Treatment denoted: therapeutic diphenylcyclopropenone sensitization with weekly scalp DPC. Here the sequenced sample was whole blood, taken in connection with sensitization to the hapten diphenylcyclopropenone (DPC). Every receptor here comes from a woman in her twenties or thirties with alopecia areata. Some clones in this sample may be carry-over from other donors' samples.

This clonotype occurred a few times. The chain employs TRBV2 and TRBJ2-1; D may be TRBD2 (7 bases). The ends were cut back, 8 bases at V and 7 bases at J, with 15 bases in the middle. Germline assignment: CDR1 SNHLY and CDR2 FYNNEI. The CDR3 loop spans 13 amino acids. Here the CDR3 reads CASGWGGVNEQFF. The CDR3 DNA reads as TGTGCCAGCGGTTGGGGGGGCGTAAATGAGCAGTTCTTC. Together with reference TRBV2 and TRBJ2-1, the CDR3 gives the full variable domain: EPEVTQTPSHQVTQMGQEVILRCVPISNHLYFYWYRQILGQKVEFLVSFYNNEISEKSEIFDDQFSVERPDGSNFTLKIRSTKLEDSAMYFCASGWGGVNEQFFGPGTRLTVL.

The chain joins TRBV29-1 to TRBJ1-6; TRBD1 might be the D (5 bases). V lost 4 bases, J lost 2 bases, and 9 bases lay in between. Per the germline V gene, CDR1 is SQVTM and CDR2 is ANQGSEA. The CDR3 extends over 14 amino acids. CDR3 in amino acids: CSVGEGTYNSPLHF. The CDR3 coding sequence is TGCAGCGTTGGGGAGGGGACCTATAATTCACCCCTCCACTTT.

The sample holds a few counts of this clonotype. The chain has TRBV29-1 and TRBJ2-1; TRBD2 is a possible D gene (6 bases). This CDR3 is built from 13 residues. Trimming took 5 bases from V and 9 from J, leaving 17 bases between them. Germline V lookup: CDR1 SQVTM, CDR2 ANQGSEA. The DNA for the CDR3 is TGCAGCGTTAACCGGGGCGTCGGGGGTGAGCAGTTCTTC. Amino acid sequence: CSVNRGVGGEQFF.